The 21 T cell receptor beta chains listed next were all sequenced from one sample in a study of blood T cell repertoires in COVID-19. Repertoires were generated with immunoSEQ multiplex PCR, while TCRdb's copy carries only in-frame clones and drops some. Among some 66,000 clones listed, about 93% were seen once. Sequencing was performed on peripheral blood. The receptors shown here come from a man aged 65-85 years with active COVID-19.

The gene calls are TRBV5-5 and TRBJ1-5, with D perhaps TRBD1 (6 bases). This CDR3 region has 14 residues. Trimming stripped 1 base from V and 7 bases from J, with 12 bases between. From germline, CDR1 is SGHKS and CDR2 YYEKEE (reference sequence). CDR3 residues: CASSLSGVGQPQHF. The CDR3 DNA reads TGTGCCAGCAGCTTGTCAGGGGTAGGGCAGCCCCAGCATTTT.

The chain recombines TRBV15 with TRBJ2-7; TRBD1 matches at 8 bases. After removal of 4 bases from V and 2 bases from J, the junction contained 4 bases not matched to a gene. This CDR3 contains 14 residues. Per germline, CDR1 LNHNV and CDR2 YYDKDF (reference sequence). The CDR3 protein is CATSTGTGTYEQYF. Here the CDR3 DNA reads TGTGCCACCAGCACGGGGACAGGAACCTACGAGCAGTACTTC. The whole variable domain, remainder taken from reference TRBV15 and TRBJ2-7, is DAMVIQNPRYQVTQFGKPVTLSCSQTLNHNVMYWYQQKSSQAPKLLFHYYDKDFNNEADTPDNFQSRRPNTSFCFLDIRSPGLGDTAMYLCATSTGTGTYEQYFGPGTRLTVT.

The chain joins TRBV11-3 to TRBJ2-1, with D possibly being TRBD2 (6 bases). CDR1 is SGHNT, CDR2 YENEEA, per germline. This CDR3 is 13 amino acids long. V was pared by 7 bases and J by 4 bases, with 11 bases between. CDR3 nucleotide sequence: TGTGCCAGCACGTCGGGGGAGTACAATGAGCAGTTCTTC. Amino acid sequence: CASTSGEYNEQFF.

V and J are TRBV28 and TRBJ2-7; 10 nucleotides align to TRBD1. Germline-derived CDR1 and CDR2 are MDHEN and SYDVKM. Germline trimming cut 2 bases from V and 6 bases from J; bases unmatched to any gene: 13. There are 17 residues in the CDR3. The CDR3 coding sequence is TGTGCCAGCAGTTTACTCAAGCCGGGACAGGGGATTAGCGAGCAGTACGTC. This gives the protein CASSLLKPGQGISEQYV.

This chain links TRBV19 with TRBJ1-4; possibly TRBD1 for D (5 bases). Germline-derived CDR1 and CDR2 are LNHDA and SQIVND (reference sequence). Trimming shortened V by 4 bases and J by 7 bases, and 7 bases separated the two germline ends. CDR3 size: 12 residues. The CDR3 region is CASSTGGEKLFF. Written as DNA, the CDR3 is TGTGCCAGTAGTACCGGGGGTGAAAAACTGTTTTTT.

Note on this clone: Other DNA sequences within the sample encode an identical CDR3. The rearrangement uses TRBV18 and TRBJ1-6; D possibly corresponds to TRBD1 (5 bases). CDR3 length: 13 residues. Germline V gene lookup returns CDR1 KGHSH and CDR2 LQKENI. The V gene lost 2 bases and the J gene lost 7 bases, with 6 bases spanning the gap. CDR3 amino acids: CASSPGGNSPLHF. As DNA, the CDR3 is TGTGCCAGCTCACCAGGGGGGAATTCACCCCTCCACTTT.

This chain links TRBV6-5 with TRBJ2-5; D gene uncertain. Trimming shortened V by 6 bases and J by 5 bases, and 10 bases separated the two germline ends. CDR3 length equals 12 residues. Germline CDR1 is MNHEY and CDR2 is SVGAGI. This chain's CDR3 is CASRGAQETQYF. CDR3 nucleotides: TGTGCCAGCAGGGGCGCTCAGGAGACCCAGTACTTC.

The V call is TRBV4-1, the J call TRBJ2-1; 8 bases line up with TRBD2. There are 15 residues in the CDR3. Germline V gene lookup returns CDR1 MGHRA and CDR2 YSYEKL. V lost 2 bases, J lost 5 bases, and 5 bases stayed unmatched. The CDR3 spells CASSQRSGGHNEQFF. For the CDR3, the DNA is TGCGCCAGCAGCCAAAGGAGCGGGGGTCACAATGAGCAGTTCTTC.

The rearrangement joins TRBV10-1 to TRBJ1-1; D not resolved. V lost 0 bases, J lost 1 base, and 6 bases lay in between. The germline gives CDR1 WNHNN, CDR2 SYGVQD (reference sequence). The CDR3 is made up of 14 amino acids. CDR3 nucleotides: TGCGCCAGCAGTGAGTCTGGAGAGAACACTGAAGCTTTCTTT. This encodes CASSESGENTEAFF.

The CDR3 sequence: CASSFPGLLYEQYV. CDR3 nucleotides: TGTGCCAGCAGCTTCCCGGGACTTCTTTACGAGCAGTACGTC. The genes are TRBV9 and TRBJ2-7; a weak D match, TRBD2 (6 bases). Trimming removed 4 bases at V and 4 bases at J, with 15 bases between. Per the germline V gene, CDR1 is SGDLS and CDR2 is YYNGEE. This CDR3 is built from 14 residues.

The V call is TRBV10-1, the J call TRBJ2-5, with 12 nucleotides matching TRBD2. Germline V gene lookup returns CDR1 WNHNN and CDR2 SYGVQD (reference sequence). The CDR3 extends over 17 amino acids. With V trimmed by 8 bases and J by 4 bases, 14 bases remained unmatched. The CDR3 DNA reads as TGCGCCAGCTTAAGCCCGTGGACTAGCGGGGCCGCAGAGACCCAGTACTTC. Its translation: CASLSPWTSGAAETQYF.

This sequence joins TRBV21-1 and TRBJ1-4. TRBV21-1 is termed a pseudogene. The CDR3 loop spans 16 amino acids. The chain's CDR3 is CAETGFQPGMNEKLFF. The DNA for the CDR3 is TGTGCAGAGACGGGATTTCAGCCTGGGATGAATGAAAAACTGTTTTTT.

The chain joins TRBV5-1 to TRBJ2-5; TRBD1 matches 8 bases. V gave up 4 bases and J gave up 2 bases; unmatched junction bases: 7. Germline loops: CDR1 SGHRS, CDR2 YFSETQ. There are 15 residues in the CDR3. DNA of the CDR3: TGCGCCAGCAGCCCGACAGGGGCGAAACAAGAGACCCAGTACTTC. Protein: CASSPTGAKQETQYF.

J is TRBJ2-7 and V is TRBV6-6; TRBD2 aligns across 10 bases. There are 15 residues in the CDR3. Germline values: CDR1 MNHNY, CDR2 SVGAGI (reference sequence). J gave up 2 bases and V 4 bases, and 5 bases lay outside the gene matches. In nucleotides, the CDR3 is TGTGCCAGCAGTTTAAAAAGCGGGGGGGCCTACGAGCAGTACGTC. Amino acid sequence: CASSLKSGGAYEQYV.

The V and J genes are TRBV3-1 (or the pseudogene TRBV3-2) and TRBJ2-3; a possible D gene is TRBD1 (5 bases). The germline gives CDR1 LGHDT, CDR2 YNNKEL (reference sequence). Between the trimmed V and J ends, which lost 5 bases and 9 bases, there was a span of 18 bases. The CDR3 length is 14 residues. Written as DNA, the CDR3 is TGTGCCAGCAGCTCTCCTGGGGCCCCCGGGACGCAGTATTTT. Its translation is CASSSPGAPGTQYF.

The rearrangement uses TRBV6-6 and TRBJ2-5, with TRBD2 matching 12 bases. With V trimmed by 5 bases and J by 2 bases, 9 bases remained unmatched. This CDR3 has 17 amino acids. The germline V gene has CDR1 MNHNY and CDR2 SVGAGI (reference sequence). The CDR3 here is CASSPGRLAGAQETQYF. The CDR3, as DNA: TGTGCCAGCAGTCCGGGACGACTAGCGGGGGCTCAAGAGACCCAGTACTTC.

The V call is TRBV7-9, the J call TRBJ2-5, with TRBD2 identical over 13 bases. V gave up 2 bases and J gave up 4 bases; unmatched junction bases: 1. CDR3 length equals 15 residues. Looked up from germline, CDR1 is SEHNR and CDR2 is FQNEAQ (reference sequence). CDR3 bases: TGTGCCAGCAGCTTAAGGACTAGCGGGGGAGAGACCCAGTACTTC. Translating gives CASSLRTSGGETQYF. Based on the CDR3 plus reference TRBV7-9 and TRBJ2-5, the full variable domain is DTGVSQNPRHKITKRGQNVTFRCDPISEHNRLYWYRQTLGQGPEFLTYFQNEAQLEKSRLLSDRFSAERPKGSFSTLEIQRTEQGDSAMYLCASSLRTSGGETQYFGPGTRLLVL.

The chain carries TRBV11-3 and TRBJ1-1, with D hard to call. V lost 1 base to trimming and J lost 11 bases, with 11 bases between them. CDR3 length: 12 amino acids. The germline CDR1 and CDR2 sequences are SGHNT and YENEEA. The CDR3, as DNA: TGTGCCAGCAGCTTAGTTCAGGAAAGGGCTTTCTTT. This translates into CASSLVQERAFF.

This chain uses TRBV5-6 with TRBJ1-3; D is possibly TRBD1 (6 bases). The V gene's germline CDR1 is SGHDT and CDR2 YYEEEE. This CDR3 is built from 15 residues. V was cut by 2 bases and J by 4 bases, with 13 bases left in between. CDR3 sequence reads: CASSFYGTSGNTIYF. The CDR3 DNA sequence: TGTGCCAGCAGCTTTTACGGGACATCCGGAAACACCATATATTTT.

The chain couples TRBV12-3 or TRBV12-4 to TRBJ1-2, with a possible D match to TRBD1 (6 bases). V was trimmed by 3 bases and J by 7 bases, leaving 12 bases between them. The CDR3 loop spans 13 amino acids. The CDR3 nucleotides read TGTGCCAGCAGTTTTGGGGGCGGGGGTGGCTACACCTTC. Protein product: CASSFGGGGGYTF.

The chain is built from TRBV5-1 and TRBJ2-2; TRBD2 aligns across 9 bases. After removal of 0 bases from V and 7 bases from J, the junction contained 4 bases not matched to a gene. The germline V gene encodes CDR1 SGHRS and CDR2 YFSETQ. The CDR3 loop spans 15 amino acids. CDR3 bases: TGCGCCAGCAGCTTGGCCACAGCGGGGGGCGGGGAGCTGTTTTTT. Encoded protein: CASSLATAGGGELFF.